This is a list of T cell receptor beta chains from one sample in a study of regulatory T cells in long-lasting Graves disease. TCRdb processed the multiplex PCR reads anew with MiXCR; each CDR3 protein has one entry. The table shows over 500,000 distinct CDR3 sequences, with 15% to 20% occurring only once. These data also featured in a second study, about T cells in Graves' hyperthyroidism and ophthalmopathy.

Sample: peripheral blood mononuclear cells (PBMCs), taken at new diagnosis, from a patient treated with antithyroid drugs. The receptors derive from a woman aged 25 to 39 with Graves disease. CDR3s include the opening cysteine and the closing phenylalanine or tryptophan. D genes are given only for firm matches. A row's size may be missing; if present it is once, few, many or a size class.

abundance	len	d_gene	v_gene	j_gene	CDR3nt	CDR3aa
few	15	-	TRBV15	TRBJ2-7	TGTGCCACCAGCAGAGATTTTAGCGGCCCCTACGAGCAGTACTTC	CATSRDFSGPYEQYF
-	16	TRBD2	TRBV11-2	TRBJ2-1	TGTGCCAGCAGCTCTGGGGGGACTAGGCTATACAATGAGCAGTTCTTC	CASSSGGTRLYNEQFF
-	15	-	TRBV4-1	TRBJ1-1	TGCGCCAGCAGCCAGGGAAAAAATTCCGGCACTGAAGCTTTCTTT	CASSQGKNSGTEAFF
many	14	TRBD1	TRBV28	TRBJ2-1	TGTGGGACAGGGGGGATAAGCGCTCACAATGAGCAGTTCTTC	CGTGGISAHNEQFF
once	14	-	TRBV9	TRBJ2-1	TGTGCCAGCAGCGTAGCCGAAAGGGTCGGTGAGCAGTTCTTC	CASSVAERVGEQFF
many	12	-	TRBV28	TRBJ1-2	TGTGCCAGCCTCTTAGGGACCATGGGCTACACCTTC	CASLLGTMGYTF
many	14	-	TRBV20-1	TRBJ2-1	TGCAGTGCTAGCCTGTCATCAATGGTGAATGAGCAGTTCTTC	CSASLSSMVNEQFF
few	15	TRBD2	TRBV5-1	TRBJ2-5	TGCGCCAGCAGCTTGGGAAGCGGGACCCAAGAGACCCAGTACTTC	CASSLGSGTQETQYF
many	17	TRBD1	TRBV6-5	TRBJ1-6	TGTGCCAGCAGTTACTCGAGCAAGACAGGGGGTAATTCACCCCTCCACTTT	CASSYSSKTGGNSPLHF
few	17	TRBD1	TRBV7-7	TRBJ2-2	TGTGCTAGCAGCTTACTAACCGGGACAGGGAATACCGGGGAGCTGTTTTTT	CASSLLTGTGNTGELFF
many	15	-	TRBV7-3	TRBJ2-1	TGTGCCAGCAGCTTATCAGGGCTGCTGGGGGATGAGCAGTTCTTC	CASSLSGLLGDEQFF
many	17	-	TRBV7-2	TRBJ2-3	TGTGCCAGCAGCTTAGTACCGACACTTGCTAGCACAGATACGCAGTATTTT	CASSLVPTLASTDTQYF
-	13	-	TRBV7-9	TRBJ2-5	TGTGCCAGCAGTCGGACTGCGACGCAGGCCCAGTACTTC	CASSRTATQAQYF
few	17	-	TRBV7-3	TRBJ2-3	TGTGCCAGCAGCTTAGTCGGGCCAGTAGTCAGCACAGATACGCAGTATTTT	CASSLVGPVVSTDTQYF
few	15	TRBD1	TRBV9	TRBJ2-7	TGTGCCAGCAGCCCGAGGAGGACAGGGTACGGCGAGCAGTACTTC	CASSPRRTGYGEQYF
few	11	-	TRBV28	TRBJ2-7	TGTGCCGGCAGTCGCGACTACGAGCAGTACTTC	CAGSRDYEQYF
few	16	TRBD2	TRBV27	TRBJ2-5	TGTGCCAGCAGTTTATACACTAGCGGGAGTAAGGAGACCCAGTACTTC	CASSLYTSGSKETQYF
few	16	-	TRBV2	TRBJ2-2	TGTGCCAGCAGCCCCTTGTGGGGGTCGAACACCGGGGAGCTGTTTTTT	CASSPLWGSNTGELFF
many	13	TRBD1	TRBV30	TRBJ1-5	TGTGCCTGGACCAAGGGACAGCTTCAGCCCCAGCATTTT	CAWTKGQLQPQHF